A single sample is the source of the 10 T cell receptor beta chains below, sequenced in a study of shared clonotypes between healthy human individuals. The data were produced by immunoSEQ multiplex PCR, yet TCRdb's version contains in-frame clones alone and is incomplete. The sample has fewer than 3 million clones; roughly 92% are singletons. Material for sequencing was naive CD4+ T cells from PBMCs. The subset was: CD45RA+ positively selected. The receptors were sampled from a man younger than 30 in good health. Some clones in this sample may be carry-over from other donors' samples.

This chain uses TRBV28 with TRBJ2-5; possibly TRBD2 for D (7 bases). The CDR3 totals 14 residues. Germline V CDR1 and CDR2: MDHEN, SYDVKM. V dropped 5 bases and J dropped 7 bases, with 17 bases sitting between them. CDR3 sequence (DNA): TGTGCCAGCAGTGAGGGGGGGTCCCAGGGGACCCAGTACTTC. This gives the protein CASSEGGSQGTQYF.

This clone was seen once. This CDR3 reads CASSDVPTGELFF. The CDR3 DNA is TGTGCCAGCAGTGACGTCCCCACCGGGGAGCTGTTTTTT. The V gene is TRBV2, the J gene TRBJ2-2, with D uncertain. The CDR3 consists of 13 residues. CDR1 is SNHLY and CDR2 is FYNNEI in the germline V gene. V was shortened by 3 bases and J by 4 bases, with 6 bases between the two germline ends. The whole variable domain, filled in from reference TRBV2 and TRBJ2-2, reads EPEVTQTPSHQVTQMGQEVILRCVPISNHLYFYWYRQILGQKVEFLVSFYNNEISEKSEIFDDQFSVERPDGSNFTLKIRSTKLEDSAMYFCASSDVPTGELFFGEGSRLTVL.

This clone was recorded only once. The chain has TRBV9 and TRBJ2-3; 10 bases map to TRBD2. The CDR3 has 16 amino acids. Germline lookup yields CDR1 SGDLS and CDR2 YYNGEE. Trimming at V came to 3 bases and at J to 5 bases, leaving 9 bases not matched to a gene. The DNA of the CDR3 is TGTGCCAGCAGCGCCCGGCTAGCGGGAGATGTAGATACGCAGTATTTT. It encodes CASSARLAGDVDTQYF.

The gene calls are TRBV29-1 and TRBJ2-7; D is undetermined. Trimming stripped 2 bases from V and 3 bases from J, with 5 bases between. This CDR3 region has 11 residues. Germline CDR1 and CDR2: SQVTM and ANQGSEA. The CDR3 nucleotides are TGCAGCGTTGAACAGAGCTACGAGCAGTACTTC. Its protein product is CSVEQSYEQYF.

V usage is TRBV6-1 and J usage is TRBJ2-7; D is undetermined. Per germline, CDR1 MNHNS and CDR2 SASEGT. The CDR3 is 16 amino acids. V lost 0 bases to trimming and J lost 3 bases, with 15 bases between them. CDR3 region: CASSEAPGGSNYEQYF. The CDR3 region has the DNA TGTGCCAGCAGTGAAGCCCCGGGCGGCTCTAACTACGAGCAGTACTTC.

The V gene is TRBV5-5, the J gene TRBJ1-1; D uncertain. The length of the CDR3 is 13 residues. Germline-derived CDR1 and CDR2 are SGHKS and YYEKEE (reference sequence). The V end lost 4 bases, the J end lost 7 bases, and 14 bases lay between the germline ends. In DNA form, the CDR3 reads TGTGCCAGCAGCCCTTCACCCGGTCGTGAAGCTTTCTTT. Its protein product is CASSPSPGREAFF.

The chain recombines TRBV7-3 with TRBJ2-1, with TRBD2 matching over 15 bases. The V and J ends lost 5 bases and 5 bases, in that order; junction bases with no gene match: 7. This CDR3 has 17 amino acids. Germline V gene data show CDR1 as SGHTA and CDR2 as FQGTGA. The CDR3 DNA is TGTGCCAGCAGCCCTGGACTAGCGGGAGGGCCTCACAATGAGCAGTTCTTC. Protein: CASSPGLAGGPHNEQFF.

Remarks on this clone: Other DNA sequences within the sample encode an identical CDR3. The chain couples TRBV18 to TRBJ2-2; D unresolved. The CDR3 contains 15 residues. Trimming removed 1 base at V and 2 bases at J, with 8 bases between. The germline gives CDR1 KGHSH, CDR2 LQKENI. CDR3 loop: CASSPRDGNTGELFF. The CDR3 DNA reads TGTGCCAGCTCACCACGAGACGGTAACACCGGGGAGCTGTTTTTT.

The CDR3 loop reads CASKDHGELFF. CDR3 DNA: TGTGCCAGCAAAGATCACGGGGAGCTGTTTTTT. V usage is TRBV28 and J usage is TRBJ2-2, with D unclear. Germline CDR1 MDHEN, CDR2 SYDVKM. This CDR3 contains 11 residues. V lost 7 bases, J lost 7 bases, and 7 bases lay in between.

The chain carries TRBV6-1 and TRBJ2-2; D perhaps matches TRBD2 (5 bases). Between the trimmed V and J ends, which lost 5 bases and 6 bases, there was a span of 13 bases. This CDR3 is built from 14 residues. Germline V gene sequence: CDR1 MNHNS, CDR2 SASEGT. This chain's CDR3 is CASSMSGRSGELFF. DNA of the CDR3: TGTGCCAGCAGTATGTCGGGAAGGTCCGGGGAGCTGTTTTTT.